Each of the 12 T cell receptor beta chains below was sequenced from the same sample in a study of beta chain features in type 1 diabetes. Reverse transcribing all isolated RNA meant expressed TCRB transcripts were sequenced. TCRdb keeps only in-frame clones here, not all; method: immunoSEQ multiplex PCR. The sample consists of roughly 450,000 clones, about 15% of them appearing once. Sample: naive CD4+ T cells from blood. The source is a man aged 30-40 years in good health.

V is TRBV7-2 and J is TRBJ2-5; 8 nucleotides agree with TRBD2. With 6 bases clipped from V and 2 bases from J, the junction kept 8 bases outside the gene matches. The CDR3 is 15 amino acids. Germline CDR1 is SGHTA and CDR2 is FQGNSA. This CDR3 reads CASSIAGGIQETQYF. The CDR3 DNA is TGTGCCAGCAGTATCGCGGGGGGCATACAAGAGACCCAGTACTTC.

The chain joins TRBV18 to TRBJ1-1, with D hard to call. The germline CDR1 and CDR2 sequences are KGHSH and LQKENI. The V gene lost 3 bases and the J gene lost 4 bases, with 12 bases spanning the gap. The CDR3 contains 14 residues. This CDR3 reads CASSPVIGGTEAFF. The DNA for the CDR3 is TGTGCCAGCTCACCTGTTATTGGCGGCACTGAAGCTTTCTTT.

The V gene is TRBV5-4, the J gene TRBJ2-1, with D hard to call. V was pared by 4 bases and J by 4 bases, with 12 bases between. The germline V gene encodes CDR1 SGHNT and CDR2 YYREEE (reference sequence). The CDR3 loop spans 14 amino acids. CDR3 sequence reads: CASSPLLPYNEQFF. In DNA form, the CDR3 reads TGTGCCAGCAGCCCACTGCTGCCGTACAATGAGCAGTTCTTC.

This clone appeared a few times. The chain carries TRBV18 and TRBJ2-5; 9 bases fit TRBD1. The CDR3 spans 17 residues. Unmatched junction bases numbered 7, after V lost 0 bases and J lost 2 bases. From germline, CDR1 is KGHSH and CDR2 LQKENI. CDR3 in DNA: TGTGCCAGCTCACCACCGAAGGGACAGGGATCACAAGAGACCCAGTACTTC. It encodes CASSPPKGQGSQETQYF.

This chain uses TRBV5-4 with TRBJ2-1; a possible D gene is TRBD2 (6 bases). Germline loops: CDR1 SGHNT, CDR2 YYREEE (reference sequence). This CDR3 has 16 residues. The V gene lost 5 bases and the J gene lost 0 bases, with 15 bases spanning the gap. In nucleotides, the CDR3 is TGTGCCAGCAGTTTTCTAGCGCAGAGCTCCTACAATGAGCAGTTCTTC. Translated, it gives CASSFLAQSSYNEQFF.

This clone was detected only a few times. V usage is TRBV6-6 and J usage is TRBJ1-1; tentative D call: TRBD1 (5 bases). V lost 0 bases, J lost 3 bases, and 8 bases lay in between. The CDR3 runs to 14 residues. Per germline, CDR1 MNHNY and CDR2 SVGAGI (reference sequence). The CDR3 loop is CASSYSGVYTEAFF. In DNA form, the CDR3 reads TGTGCCAGCAGTTACTCGGGGGTTTACACTGAAGCTTTCTTT.

The chain carries TRBV29-1 and TRBJ1-1, with TRBD1 as a possible D gene (6 bases). V was trimmed by 7 bases and J by 7 bases, leaving 19 bases between them. Germline V gene lookup returns CDR1 SQVTM and CDR2 ANQGSEA. This CDR3 comprises 13 residues. Here the CDR3 DNA reads TGCAGCGCGCAACTGGGGGGGCATAGTGAAGCTTTCTTT. This gives the protein CSAQLGGHSEAFF.

This clone was counted a few times. The CDR3: CSVGTSGSYYNEQFF. DNA of the CDR3: TGCAGCGTTGGGACTAGCGGGAGTTATTACAATGAGCAGTTCTTC. The genes are TRBV29-1 and TRBJ2-1; 13 nucleotides match TRBD2. J lost 4 bases, V lost 4 bases, and 4 bases had no gene match. Germline assignment: CDR1 SQVTM and CDR2 ANQGSEA. CDR3 length: 15 amino acids.

The chain couples TRBV6-1 to TRBJ2-7, with TRBD2 matching 10 bases. The germline V gene has CDR1 MNHNS and CDR2 SASEGT. The CDR3 has 18 residues. The J segment lost 4 bases and the V segment lost 4 bases, leaving 16 bases of the junction unmatched. The CDR3 DNA is TGTGCCAGCAGTGTAAACGCGAACCTAGCGGGAGTACCGTACGAGCAGTACGTC. It codes for CASSVNANLAGVPYEQYV.

This chain links TRBV29-1 with TRBJ1-2, with D uncertain. V was shortened by 7 bases and J by 7 bases, with 13 bases between the two germline ends. Germline V gene data show CDR1 as SQVTM and CDR2 as ANQGSEA. The CDR3 has 11 residues. The CDR3 here is CSDEGGPGYTF. CDR3 DNA sequence: TGCAGCGATGAGGGAGGGCCTGGCTACACCTTC.

This clone was seen more than once but under ten times. The chain has TRBV30 and TRBJ2-3; no reliable D call. Trimming cost V 3 bases and J 6 bases, with 10 bases left between them. The CDR3 is 12 residues long. Germline V gives CDR1 GTSNPN, CDR2 SVGIG (reference sequence). The CDR3 loop is CAWRPTGDTQYF. Written as DNA, the CDR3 is TGTGCCTGGAGACCGACCGGGGATACGCAGTATTTT.

This chain links TRBV2 with TRBJ2-3; 12 bases align to TRBD2. Germline-derived CDR1 and CDR2 are SNHLY and FYNNEI. This CDR3 is built from 18 residues. V shed 6 bases, J shed 4 bases, and the junction held 14 bases outside the gene matches. CDR3 amino acids: CASSPLPRLAGVPDTQYF. The CDR3 DNA is TGTGCCAGCAGCCCACTTCCTCGACTAGCGGGAGTGCCAGATACGCAGTATTTT.